The T cell receptor beta chain under discussion was sequenced for a study of T-cell memory formation after mild COVID-19. General study findings and limits: The study found balanced CD4/CD8 in clones contracting day 15 to 85 and a CD4+ lean in later expanders. Contracting CD4+ clones were located mainly in CM and EM, and CD8+ clones in EMRA.

Only one count was recorded for this clonotype. The target antigen is unknown. Germline V gene sequence: CDR1 SGHRS, CDR2 YFSETQ. The CDR3 totals 16 residues. V lost 7 bases, J lost 1 base, and 20 bases lay in between. MiXCR was run by TCRdb on the 5' RACE reads, yielding one entry per CDR3 protein. The data hold 430,000 or so distinct CDR3 sequences, with more than 20% observed a single time. Sequencing was carried out using PBMCs or a T cell subset sorted from them (not recorded which). The source of this sequence is an adult woman who had mild COVID-19 (a few samples of this study predate the infection). Cell type and time point are not known. This chain links TRBV5-1 with TRBJ2-5; maybe TRBD2 (6 bases). The CDR3 reads CASADLAPGVQETQYF. The CDR3 DNA reads as TGCGCCAGCGCCGACCTAGCGCCGGGGGTCCAAGAGACCCAGTACTTC.